The T cell receptor beta chain under discussion was sequenced for a study of blood T cell repertoires in COVID-19. Here immunoSEQ multiplex PCR was the method, and the copy in TCRdb shows in-frame clones only, minus some. The repertoire has about 330,000 clones, 70% to 90% of them found once; the top ten carry approximately 5%. Each recovered donor of Cohort 3 presented with two negative PCRs, clearance, or symptom resolution. This clonotype originated in a woman in her twenties or thirties who had recovered from COVID-19. The sample comprised PBMCs or T cells enriched from blood (not recorded which).

The CDR3 sequence: CASSRGPETQYF. Written as DNA, the CDR3 is TGTGCCAGCAGTAGGGGTCCGGAGACCCAGTACTTC. The chain uses TRBV7-6 and TRBJ2-5; D might be TRBD1 (5 bases). Germline CDR1 SGHVS, CDR2 FNYEAQ. The CDR3 totals 12 residues. V was shortened by 6 bases and J by 5 bases, with 10 bases between the two germline ends.